These T cell receptor beta chains were read from a single sample in a study of blood T cell repertoires in COVID-19. TCRdb's table, derived via immunoSEQ multiplex PCR, lists solely in-frame clones and lacks some. The sample yields 100,000 to 150,000 clones, roughly 87% seen once. Sequencing used peripheral blood. The receptor source for this set is an elderly woman with acute or convalescent COVID-19. The CDR3 runs from the conserved cysteine through the conserved F or W. A D gene is named only where the DNA matches it firmly. Size is stated for part of the rows, as once, few or many counts, or as a class when the clone is expanded.

V	D	size	J	CDR3	DNA
TRBV7-2	TRBD2	-	TRBJ2-2	CASSSGGPNTGELFF	TGTGCCAGCAGCTCGGGGGGACCGAACACCGGGGAGCTGTTTTTT
TRBV5-1	-	-	TRBJ2-2	CASSLAGQDTGELFF	TGCGCCAGCAGCTTGGCCGGTCAGGACACCGGGGAGCTGTTTTTT
TRBV10-2	-	once	TRBJ1-6	CASSAGLNSPLHF	TGCGCCAGCAGTGCAGGGCTTAATTCACCCCTCCACTTT
TRBV5-6	TRBD2	once	TRBJ2-5	CASSFGPGLPDQETQYF	TGTGCCAGCAGCTTCGGCCCGGGACTACCGGACCAAGAGACCCAGTACTTC
TRBV5-1	-	once	TRBJ1-2	CASNEGASREFGYTF	TGCGCCAGCAACGAAGGGGCCAGCCGTGAGTTTGGCTACACCTTC
TRBV18	TRBD1	-	TRBJ2-5	CASSPPAGGILETQYF	TGTGCCAGCTCACCACCGGCAGGGGGTATTTTGGAGACCCAGTACTTC
TRBV18	-	-	TRBJ1-1	CASSAGTGTMNTEAFF	TGTGCCAGCTCGGCGGGCACCGGTACTATGAACACTGAAGCTTTCTTT
TRBV28	TRBD1	-	TRBJ1-1	CASSLGQGGRTEAFF	TGTGCCAGCAGTTTGGGACAGGGCGGGAGGACTGAAGCTTTCTTT
TRBV5-1	-	-	TRBJ2-2	CASSSQGSGELFF	TGCGCCAGCAGCTCCCAGGGGTCCGGGGAGCTGTTTTTT
TRBV7-2	-	-	TRBJ2-5	CASSLVSGAGKETQYF	TGTGCCAGCAGCTTAGTCTCAGGGGCAGGGAAAGAGACCCAGTACTTC
TRBV7-9	-	-	TRBJ1-6	CASTRAGANDNSPLHF	TGTGCCAGCACACGTGCGGGGGCGAACGATAATTCACCCCTCCACTTT
TRBV6-5	-	-	TRBJ1-5	CASSQTVGNQPQHF	TGTGCCAGCAGTCAAACCGTAGGCAATCAGCCCCAGCATTTT
TRBV19	-	-	TRBJ1-1	CASSFHLRQRNTEAFF	TGTGCCAGTAGCTTCCACCTCCGACAGAGGAACACTGAAGCTTTCTTT
TRBV5-4	-	-	TRBJ1-1	CASSVPGTNTEAFF	TGTGCCAGCAGCGTTCCGGGGACTAATACTGAAGCTTTCTTT
TRBV2	-	-	TRBJ1-5	CASRPGQNQPQHF	TGTGCCAGCAGGCCAGGACAGAATCAGCCCCAGCATTTT
TRBV24-1	TRBD1	-	TRBJ1-2	CATSDTGQGMRGYTF	TGTGCCACCAGTGACACGGGACAGGGGATGCGTGGCTACACCTTC
TRBV3-1/TRBV3-2	-	-	TRBJ1-2	CASSQGGRGGYTF	TGTGCCAGCAGCCAGGGGGGGCGGGGAGGCTACACCTTC
TRBV18	-	-	TRBJ1-4	CASSPSPRATTNEKLFF	TGTGCCAGCTCACCGTCTCCCAGGGCTACAACTAATGAAAAACTGTTTTTT
TRBV10-3	-	-	TRBJ1-2	CAISEGGDYGYTF	TGTGCCATCAGTGAGGGGGGGGACTATGGCTACACCTTC
TRBV11-2	TRBD1	once	TRBJ1-1	CASSLRQGGPEAFF	TGTGCCAGCAGCTTACGTCAGGGGGGTCCTGAAGCTTTCTTT
TRBV19	-	-	TRBJ1-1	CASSMRASGPEAFF	TGTGCCAGTAGTATGAGGGCGAGTGGCCCTGAAGCTTTCTTT
TRBV10-1	TRBD2	-	TRBJ2-1	CASSESILSGVYNEQFF	TGCGCCAGCAGTGAGTCGATACTTAGCGGGGTTTACAATGAGCAGTTCTTC
TRBV7-9	TRBD1	-	TRBJ1-2	CASSWGAGGSGYTF	TGTGCCAGCAGCTGGGGGGCAGGGGGCTCTGGCTACACCTTC
TRBV6-5	-	few	TRBJ2-5	CASKRAPPETQYF	TGTGCCAGCAAAAGAGCCCCCCCTGAGACCCAGTACTTC
TRBV2	TRBD1	-	TRBJ2-2	CASSVTGGTGELFF	TGTGCCAGCAGTGTGACAGGGGGGACCGGGGAGCTGTTTTTT
TRBV19	TRBD1	few	TRBJ1-1	CASRDRRNTEAFF	TGTGCCAGTCGGGACAGGAGAAACACTGAAGCTTTCTTT
TRBV20-1	-	-	TRBJ1-1	CSARSFTEAFF	TGCAGTGCTAGGTCCTTCACTGAAGCTTTCTTT
TRBV6-5	-	-	TRBJ1-5	CASARQKDQPQHF	TGTGCCAGCGCCCGACAGAAGGATCAGCCCCAGCATTTT
TRBV11-2	-	-	TRBJ1-1	CASSLEYMNTEAFF	TGTGCCAGCAGCTTAGAGTATATGAACACTGAAGCTTTCTTT
TRBV5-1	-	-	TRBJ1-6	CASAAGARNSPLHF	TGCGCCAGCGCCGCGGGGGCAAGGAATTCACCCCTCCACTTT
TRBV5-5	TRBD1	few	TRBJ1-2	CASSREGGSGSTYGYTF	TGTGCCAGCAGTCGTGAAGGGGGCAGCGGGTCTACCTATGGCTACACCTTC
TRBV24-1	TRBD1	-	TRBJ2-2	CATSDPSGTGGYTGELFF	TGTGCCACCAGTGATCCCTCCGGGACAGGGGGATACACCGGGGAGCTGTTTTTT
TRBV18	-	-	TRBJ2-6	CASSSGLSGANVLTF	TGTGCCAGCTCATCAGGTCTCTCTGGGGCCAACGTCCTGACTTTC
TRBV2	TRBD1	-	TRBJ2-3	CASSPRGQGPDTQYF	TGTGCCAGCAGTCCACGAGGACAGGGGCCGGATACGCAGTATTTT
TRBV2	TRBD1	-	TRBJ1-2	CASSNRGSNNGYTF	TGTGCCAGCAGTAACAGGGGCTCAAACAATGGCTACACCTTC
TRBV27	TRBD1	once	TRBJ2-7	CASTKGGQGSYEQYF	TGTGCCAGCACTAAAGGGGGACAGGGCTCCTACGAGCAGTACTTC
TRBV27	-	-	TRBJ1-1	CASSFRENTEAFF	TGTGCCAGCAGTTTTCGGGAGAACACTGAAGCTTTCTTT
TRBV5-1	-	-	TRBJ1-1	CASSLGEGLEAFF	TGCGCCAGCAGCTTGGGGGAGGGGTTGGAAGCTTTCTTT
TRBV2	-	-	TRBJ1-2	CASSLQTGYGYTF	TGTGCCAGCAGTTTACAAACAGGGTACGGCTACACCTTC
TRBV7-3	TRBD2	-	TRBJ2-1	CASSSQRGANNEQFF	TGTGCCAGCAGCTCCCAGCGGGGGGCCAACAATGAGCAGTTCTTC